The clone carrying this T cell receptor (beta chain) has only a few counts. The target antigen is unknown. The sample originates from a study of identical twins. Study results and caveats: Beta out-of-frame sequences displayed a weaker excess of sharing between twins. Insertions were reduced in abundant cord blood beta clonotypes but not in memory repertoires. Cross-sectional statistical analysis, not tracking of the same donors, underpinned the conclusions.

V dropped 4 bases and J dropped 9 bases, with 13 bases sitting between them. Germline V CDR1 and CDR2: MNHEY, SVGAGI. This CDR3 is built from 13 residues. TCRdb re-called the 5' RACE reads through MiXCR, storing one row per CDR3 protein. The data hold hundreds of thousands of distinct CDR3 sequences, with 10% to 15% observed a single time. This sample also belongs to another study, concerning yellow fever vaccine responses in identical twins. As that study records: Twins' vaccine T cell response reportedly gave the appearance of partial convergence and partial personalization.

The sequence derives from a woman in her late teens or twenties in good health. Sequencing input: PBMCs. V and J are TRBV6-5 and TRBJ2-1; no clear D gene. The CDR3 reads CASSSPLLGEQFF. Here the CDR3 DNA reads TGTGCCAGCAGTTCGCCTCTTCTCGGTGAGCAGTTCTTC.